This T cell receptor beta chain was captured in a study of T cell changes during pregnancy in multiple sclerosis. Trimming removed 4 bases from V and 7 bases from J, with 17 bases in between. The germline V gene has CDR1 SGDLS and CDR2 YYNGEE. This CDR3 contains 15 residues. Assay used: immunoSEQ multiplex PCR; TCRdb lists only in-frame clones, some missing. The table lists tens of thousands of clones, 91% of them singletons, with less than 5.5% in the top ten. This chain uses TRBV9 with TRBJ1-4, with D possibly TRBD1 on 5 matching bases. The TCR sequence derives from a female donor with multiple sclerosis, enrolled in a pregnancy study. The sample in question was CD8+ T cells from peripheral blood mononuclear cells, obtained before pregnancy. The CDR3 protein is CASSKGGSGSEKLFF. CDR3 DNA: TGTGCCAGCAGCAAAGGAGGGTCAGGGTCTGAAAAACTGTTTTTT.